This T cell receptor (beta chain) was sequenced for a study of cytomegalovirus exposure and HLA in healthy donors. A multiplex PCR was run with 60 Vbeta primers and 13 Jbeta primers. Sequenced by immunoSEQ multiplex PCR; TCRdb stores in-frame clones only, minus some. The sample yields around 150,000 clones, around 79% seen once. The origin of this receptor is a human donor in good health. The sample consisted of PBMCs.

The CDR3: CASSQGPQGANAGELFF. The DNA for the CDR3 is TGTGCCAGCAGCCAAGGTCCTCAGGGGGCTAACGCCGGGGAGCTGTTTTTT. The chain combines TRBV4-2 with TRBJ2-2; 8 bases line up with TRBD1. CDR1 is LGHNA, CDR2 YNFKEQ, per germline. CDR3 length equals 17 residues. The V segment lost 1 base and the J segment 6 bases; nucleotides outside the gene matches: 10.